This TCR beta chain is drawn from a study of T cell responses to AZD1222 COVID-19 vaccine. The data were produced by immunoSEQ multiplex PCR, yet TCRdb's version contains in-frame clones alone and is incomplete. The sample records 150,000 to 200,000 clones, 75% to 95% being singletons. The CDR3 sequence is 16 residues long. With 3 bases removed from V and 1 base from J, the gap between germline ends came to 16 bases. Looked up from germline, CDR1 is SGDLS and CDR2 is YYNGEE. The sequence came from an adult in good health. The chain recombines TRBV9 with TRBJ1-1, with D maybe TRBD1 (5 bases). The source material was peripheral blood, sampled on day 0 of AZD1222 vaccination. The CDR3 nucleotides are TGTGCCAGCAGCGCCCTTCCGGGACGAGGGAACACTGAAGCTTTCTTT. Translation gives CASSALPGRGNTEAFF.